This T cell receptor (beta chain) was recovered during a study of blood T cell repertoires in COVID-19. Background on the study: COVID-19 samples, acute and convalescent, were from the United States, Italy and Spain. T cells, B-cell-depleted T cells, or PBMCs supplied cDNA or gDNA.

Germline V CDR1 and CDR2: WNHNN, SYGVQD (reference sequence). The ends were cut back, 8 bases at V and 0 bases at J, with 11 bases in the middle. The CDR3 is made up of 14 amino acids. The sample holds a few counts of this clone. TCRdb's table, derived via immunoSEQ multiplex PCR, lists solely in-frame clones and lacks some. The table has roughly 140,000 clones, 88% seen once. The sample comprised peripheral blood. The sequence was collected from a human donor in a cohort sampled during active COVID-19. V and J are TRBV10-1 and TRBJ2-1; D is unresolved. DNA of the CDR3: TGCGCCAGCCCTAGGCGTTGCTCCTACAATGAGCAGTTCTTC. It codes for CASPRRCSYNEQFF.